The source of this TCR beta chain is a study of CD8 T cells in ankylosing spondylitis (dated by TCRdb to 2016 to 2017). About the study as a whole: To find TCR variants linked to disease, the study profiled T cell receptor beta repertoires in ankylosing spondylitis patients and healthy donors. In total, the full study cohort was made up of 95 to 110 healthy donors and about two dozen ankylosing spondylitis patients. Peripheral blood was sampled, and synovial fluid was additionally collected from ankylosing spondylitis patients.

This clonotype was seen a few times. Its antigen is unknown. No qualities accompany the bases; no much larger clone lies one base away. Here V drops 3 bases and J drops 3 bases, and the junction holds 16 bases not matched to any gene. The CDR3 spans 20 residues, from the cysteine through the phenylalanine. The only DNA kept is the CDR3, 60 bases in frame from the first base. Per the germline V gene, SGDLS is the CDR1 and YYNGEE is the CDR2. TCRdb lists the instrument as Illumina HiSeq 2500. TCR beta libraries were prepared by quantitative 5'-RACE with molecular barcodes. The source study handled its data this way. Disease-linked TCR variants were identified with a new computational method built on a probabilistic model of VDJ rearrangement. TCRdb reprocessing: public reads trimmed at Q25 with fastp, clones called with MiXCR, in-frame beta chains kept. When rows share a CDR3 protein, they turn into one entry using the most common DNA and genes. TCRdb, rather than the study authors, made the V and J calls. This sample comprises some 700,000 distinct CDR3 sequences, 15% to 20% of them detected only once. The top ten hold under 20% of the sample.

Overall study outcomes, separate from this receptor: Blood from ankylosing spondylitis patients appeared to be characterized by a TCR beta motif made up of under ten highly homologous amino acid variants. In peripheral blood, the disease-linked clones were found at relatively low frequencies and had a CD8+ phenotype. The disease-linked clones were reported to be significantly enriched in matched synovial fluid samples from ankylosing spondylitis patients. Some motif variants were previously reported in synovial fluid and blood of reactive arthritis patients, suggesting common disease-initiation mechanisms.

Sequences were obtained from blood, either unsorted or a sorted T cell fraction (not recorded which). This receptor was taken from a male donor with ankylosing spondylitis. This sequence uses TRBV9 and TRBJ2-2; 11 of the junction bases match TRBD2. The base sequence is TGTGCCAGCAGCGAGCGGGGGCCGGGGACTAGCGGACTTTACACCGGGGAGCTGTTTTTT. It translates as CASSERGPGTSGLYTGELFF.